The clone carrying this T cell receptor beta chain showed up just a few times. Its antigen remains unidentified. The data were taken from a study of vaccination and CD4 T cells after COVID-19. Cultured CD4+ T cells had their DNA profiled by the Oncomine TCR Beta short-read assay. TCRdb itself ran the PCR reads through MiXCR, one entry per CDR3 protein. The sample has 18,000 or so distinct CDR3 sequences, 40% to 50% seen once; the top ten hold around 4%. Treatment indicated: approximately 9-day PBMC culture with coronavirus spike peptide pools or control peptides (ViraFEST assay). The germline CDR1 and CDR2 sequences are SEHNR and FQNEAQ (reference sequence). The CDR3 loop spans 16 amino acids. The junction had 7 bases not matched to a gene; V was cut back by 2 bases and J by 1 base. Study-level points and caveats: This study had few convalescent patients and no early post-infection samples. Convalescent patients displayed a median around 88% of reactive clones emerging only post-vaccination.

The sequencing used CD4+ T cells from blood, cultured in vitro, collected before SARS-CoV-2 vaccination. The clonotype originates from a human donor who had recovered from COVID-19. The chain has TRBV7-9 and TRBJ2-5, with TRBD2 matching 7 bases. Here the CDR3 DNA reads TGTGCCAGCAGCTTATTAAGACTAGCAGGCCAAGAGACCCAGTACTTC. It specifies CASSLLRLAGQETQYF.